This T cell receptor beta chain was captured by sequencing in a study of blood T cell repertoires in COVID-19. Whole-study context: The analysed material was cDNA or gDNA that came from T cells, B-cell-depleted T cells, or PBMCs.

As originally analysed: Nucleated cell counts were estimated from reference gene primer amplification. TCRdb keeps only in-frame clones here, not all; method: immunoSEQ multiplex PCR. The DNA gave D and trimming, while V, J and clone size come from that table. The table records some 130,000 clones, approximately 89% of them present only once. The CDR3 has 15 amino acids. Germline assignment: CDR1 LNHDA and CDR2 SQIVND (reference sequence). With 3 bases removed from V and 4 bases from J, the gap between germline ends came to 15 bases. The V gene is TRBV19, the J gene TRBJ1-1, with D hard to call. This receptor was taken from a woman between 70 and 85 years old with COVID-19, enrolled during active disease. Specimen: peripheral blood. The DNA for the CDR3 is TGTGCCAGTAGTATGCCTCGGGAGGGATCCACTGAAGCTTTCTTT. Its translation: CASSMPREGSTEAFF. The full variable domain, with the rest looked up from reference TRBV19 and TRBJ1-1, is DGGITQSPKYLFRKEGQNVTLSCEQNLNHDAMYWYRQDPGQGLRLIYYSQIVNDFQKGDIAEGYSVSREKKESFPLTVTSAQKNPTAFYLCASSMPREGSTEAFFGQGTRLTVV.